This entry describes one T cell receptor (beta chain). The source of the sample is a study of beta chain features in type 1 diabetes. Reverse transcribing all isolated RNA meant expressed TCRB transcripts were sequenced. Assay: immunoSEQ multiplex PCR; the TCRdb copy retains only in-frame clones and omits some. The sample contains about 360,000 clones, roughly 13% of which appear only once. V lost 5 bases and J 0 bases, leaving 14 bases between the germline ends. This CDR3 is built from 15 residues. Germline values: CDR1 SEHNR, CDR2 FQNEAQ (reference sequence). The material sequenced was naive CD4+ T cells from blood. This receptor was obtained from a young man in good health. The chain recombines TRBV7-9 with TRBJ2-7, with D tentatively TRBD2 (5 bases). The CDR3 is CASSPRGAGSYEQYF. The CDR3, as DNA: TGTGCCAGCAGCCCCCGGGGAGCCGGCTCCTACGAGCAGTACTTC.